This T cell receptor (beta chain) was captured in a study of blood T cell repertoires in COVID-19. As for the study in general: Samples of COVID-19 (acute and convalescent) were obtained from the United States, Italy and Spain. PBMCs, B-cell-depleted T cells, or T cells provided the cDNA or gDNA that made up the material.

Trimming shortened V by 1 base and J by 4 bases, and 8 bases separated the two germline ends. This CDR3 contains 14 residues. Germline lookup yields CDR1 SGHRS and CDR2 YFSETQ. Original handling: Reference gene primer amplification gave nucleated cell count estimates. TCRdb keeps only in-frame clones here, not all; method: immunoSEQ multiplex PCR. V and J calls plus clone size are reproduced from that table; the DNA served to infer D and trimming. The table shows under 50,000 clones, with 75% to 80% occurring only once. The clonotype comes from a human donor with active or convalescent COVID-19. The donor label of this sample is uncertain. The chain employs TRBV5-1 and TRBJ2-2; D might be TRBD2 (5 bases). Sequenced material: peripheral blood. For the CDR3, the DNA is TGCGCCAGCAGCTTGCTAGAGGGCACCGGGGAGCTGTTTTTT. Its translation is CASSLLEGTGELFF.